This T cell receptor beta chain was identified during a study of chemoradiotherapy in HPV16-positive cancers. About this clone itself: As yet, its antigen is unknown.

The table came from immunoSEQ multiplex PCR; TCRdb's copy has only in-frame clones and leaves some out. The repertoire holds over 6,000 clones, with about 88% as singletons. CDR1 and CDR2 (germline): SGHRS, YFSETQ. Trimming removed 0 bases from V and 7 bases from J, with 11 bases in between. This CDR3 region has 14 residues. Findings of the study overall: During treatment, candidate HPV-specific clones and E7-related motifs expanded in tumor. Better recurrence-free survival went with HPV-responsive T-cell expansion in HPV16-positive patients.

This sequence was found in a human donor with HPV-associated anogenital cancer. This material consisted of tumor tissue, taken from a patient who underwent chemoradiotherapy. The chain carries TRBV5-1 and TRBJ1-5; D call uncertain. In DNA, the CDR3 is TGCGCCAGCAGCTTGGATTATGGAGCGCAGCCCCAGCATTTT. This gives the protein CASSLDYGAQPQHF.